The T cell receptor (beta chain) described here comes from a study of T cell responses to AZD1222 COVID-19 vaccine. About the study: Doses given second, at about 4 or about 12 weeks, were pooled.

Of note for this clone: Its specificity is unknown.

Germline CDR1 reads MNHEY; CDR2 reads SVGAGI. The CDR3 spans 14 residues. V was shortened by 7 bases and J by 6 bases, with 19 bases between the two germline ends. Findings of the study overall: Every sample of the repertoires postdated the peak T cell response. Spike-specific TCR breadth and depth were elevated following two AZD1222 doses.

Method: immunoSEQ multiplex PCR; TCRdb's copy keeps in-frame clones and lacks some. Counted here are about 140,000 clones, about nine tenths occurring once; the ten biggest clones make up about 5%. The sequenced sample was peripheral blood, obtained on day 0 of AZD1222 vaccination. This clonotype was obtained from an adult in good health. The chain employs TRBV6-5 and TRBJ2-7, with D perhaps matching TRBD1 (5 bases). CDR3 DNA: TGTGCCAGCACAATTGGGGCGATACTGGGCGAGCAGTACTTC. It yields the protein CASTIGAILGEQYF.